This T cell receptor beta chain is drawn from a study of Graves' ophthalmopathy and Graves' hyperthyroidism. Germline CDR1 and CDR2: SQVTM and ANQGSEA. CDR3 length equals 15 residues. The V and J ends lost 3 bases and 4 bases respectively, with 18 bases between them. Many counts were recorded for this clonotype. RNA transcripts served as template for amplifying TCR beta CDR3 sequences. HTBI primers served in a first-round RT-PCR, which a second-round multiplex PCR followed. TCRdb independently ran MiXCR on the multiplex PCR reads; one entry per CDR3 protein. The repertoire includes approximately 640,000 distinct CDR3 sequences, about 40% of them detected once, and around 3.3% sits in the top ten. Exclusion covered patients with other autoimmune diseases or uncontrolled infections (as well as pregnancy or lactation). A diagnosis was made from clinical symptoms together with serum thyroxine, TRAb, thyroid ultrasound and orbital computed tomography. PBMCs were isolated by Ficoll-Paque density gradient centrifugation, using roughly 10 ml of fresh peripheral blood as the starting material.

The specimen sequenced was peripheral blood. This TCR was sampled from an adult man with Graves' ophthalmopathy. The rearrangement joins TRBV29-1 to TRBJ1-1, with a possible D match to TRBD1 (5 bases). For the CDR3, the DNA is TGCAGCGTTGATTCCTCAGGGTCAGGCGGCACTGAAGCTTTCTTT. Its translation: CSVDSSGSGGTEAFF.